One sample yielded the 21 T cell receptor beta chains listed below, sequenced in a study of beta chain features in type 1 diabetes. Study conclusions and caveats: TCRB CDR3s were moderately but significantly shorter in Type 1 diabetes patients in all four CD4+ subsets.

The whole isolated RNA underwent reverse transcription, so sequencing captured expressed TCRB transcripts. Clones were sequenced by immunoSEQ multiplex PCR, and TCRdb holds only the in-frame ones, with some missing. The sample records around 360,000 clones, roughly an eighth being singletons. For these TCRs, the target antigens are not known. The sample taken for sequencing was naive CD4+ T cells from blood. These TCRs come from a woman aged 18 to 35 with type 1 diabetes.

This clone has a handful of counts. The CDR3 bases are TGTGCCAGCAGCTTACTGTCGGGCTCCTACAATGAGCAGTTCTTC. Protein product: CASSLLSGSYNEQFF. The chain carries TRBV7-9 and TRBJ2-1; D is uncertain. V lost 2 bases and J 0 bases, leaving 8 bases between the germline ends. Germline assignment: CDR1 SEHNR and CDR2 FQNEAQ (reference sequence). The CDR3 sequence is 15 residues long.

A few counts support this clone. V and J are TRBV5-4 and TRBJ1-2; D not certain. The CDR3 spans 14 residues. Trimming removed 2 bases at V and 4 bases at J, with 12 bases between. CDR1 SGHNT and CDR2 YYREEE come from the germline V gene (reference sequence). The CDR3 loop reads CASSFEGNIYGYTF. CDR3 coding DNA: TGTGCCAGCAGCTTCGAGGGAAACATCTATGGCTACACCTTC.

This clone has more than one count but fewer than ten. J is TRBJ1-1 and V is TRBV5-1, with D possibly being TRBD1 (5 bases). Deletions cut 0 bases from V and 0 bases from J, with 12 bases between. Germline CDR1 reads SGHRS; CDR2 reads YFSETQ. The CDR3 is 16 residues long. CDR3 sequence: CASSLAVGLMNTEAFF. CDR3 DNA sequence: TGCGCCAGCAGCTTGGCCGTGGGGCTGATGAACACTGAAGCTTTCTTT. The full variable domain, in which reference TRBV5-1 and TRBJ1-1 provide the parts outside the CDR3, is KAGVTQTPRYLIKTRGQQVTLSCSPISGHRSVSWYQQTPGQGLQFLFEYFSETQRNKGNFPGRFSGRQFSNSRSEMNVSTLELGDSALYLCASSLAVGLMNTEAFFGQGTRLTVV.

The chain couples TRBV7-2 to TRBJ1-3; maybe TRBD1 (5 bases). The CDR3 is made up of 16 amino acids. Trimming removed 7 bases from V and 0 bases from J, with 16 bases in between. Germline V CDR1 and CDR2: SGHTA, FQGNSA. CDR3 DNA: TGTGCCAGCACCAGGGACTCGCAGGGCTCTGGAAACACCATATATTTT. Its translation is CASTRDSQGSGNTIYF.

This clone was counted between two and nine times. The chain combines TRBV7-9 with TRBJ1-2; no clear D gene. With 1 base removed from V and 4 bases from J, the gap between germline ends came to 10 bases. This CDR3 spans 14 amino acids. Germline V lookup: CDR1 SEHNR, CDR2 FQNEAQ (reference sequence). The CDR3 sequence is CASSLDPGTYGYTF. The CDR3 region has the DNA TGTGCCAGCAGCTTAGATCCGGGAACCTATGGCTACACCTTC. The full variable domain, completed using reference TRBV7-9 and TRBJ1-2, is DTGVSQNPRHKITKRGQNVTFRCDPISEHNRLYWYRQTLGQGPEFLTYFQNEAQLEKSRLLSDRFSAERPKGSFSTLEIQRTEQGDSAMYLCASSLDPGTYGYTFGSGTRLTVV.

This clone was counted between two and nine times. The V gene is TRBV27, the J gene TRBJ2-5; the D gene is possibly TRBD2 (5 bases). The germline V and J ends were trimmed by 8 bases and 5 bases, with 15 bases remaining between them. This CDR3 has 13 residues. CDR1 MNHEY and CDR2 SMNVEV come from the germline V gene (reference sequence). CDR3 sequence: CASSSGYVETQYF. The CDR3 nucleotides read TGTGCCAGCTCGAGCGGTTATGTGGAGACCCAGTACTTC.

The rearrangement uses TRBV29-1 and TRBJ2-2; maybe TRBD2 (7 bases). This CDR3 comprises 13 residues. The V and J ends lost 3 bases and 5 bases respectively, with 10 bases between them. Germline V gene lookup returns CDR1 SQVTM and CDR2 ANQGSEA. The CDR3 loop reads CSVDRGGTGELFF. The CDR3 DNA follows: TGCAGCGTTGACAGGGGAGGGACCGGGGAGCTGTTTTTT.

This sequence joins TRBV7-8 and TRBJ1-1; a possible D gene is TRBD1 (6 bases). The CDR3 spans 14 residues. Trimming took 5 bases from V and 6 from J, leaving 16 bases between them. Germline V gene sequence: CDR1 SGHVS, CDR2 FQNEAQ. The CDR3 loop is CASSPSRGVAEAFF. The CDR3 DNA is TGTGCCAGCAGCCCGAGCAGGGGTGTTGCTGAAGCTTTCTTT.

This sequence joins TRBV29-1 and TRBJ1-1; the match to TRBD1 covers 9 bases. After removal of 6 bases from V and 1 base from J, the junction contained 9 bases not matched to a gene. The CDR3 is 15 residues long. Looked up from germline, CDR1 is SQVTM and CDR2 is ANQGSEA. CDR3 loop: CSVGFGTGTNTEAFF. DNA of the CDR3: TGCAGCGTCGGTTTTGGGACAGGGACGAACACTGAAGCTTTCTTT.

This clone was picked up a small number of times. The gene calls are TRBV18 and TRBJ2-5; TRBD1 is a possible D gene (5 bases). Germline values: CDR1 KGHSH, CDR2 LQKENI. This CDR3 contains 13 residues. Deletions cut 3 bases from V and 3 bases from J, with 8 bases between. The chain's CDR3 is CASSPTTEETQYF. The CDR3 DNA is TGTGCCAGCTCACCGACGACAGAAGAGACCCAGTACTTC.

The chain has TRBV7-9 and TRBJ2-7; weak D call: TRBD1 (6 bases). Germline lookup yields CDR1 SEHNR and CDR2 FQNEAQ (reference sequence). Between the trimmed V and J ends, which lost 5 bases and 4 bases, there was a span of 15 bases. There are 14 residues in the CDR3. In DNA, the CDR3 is TGTGCCAGCAGCCACCGGACAGACACTTACGAGCAGTACTTC. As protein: CASSHRTDTYEQYF.

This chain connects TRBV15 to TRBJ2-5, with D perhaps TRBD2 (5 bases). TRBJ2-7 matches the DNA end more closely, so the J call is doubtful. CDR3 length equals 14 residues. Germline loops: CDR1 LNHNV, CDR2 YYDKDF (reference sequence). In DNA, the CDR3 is TGTGCCACCAGCAGAAGGACTTCCTCCTACGAGCAGTACTTC. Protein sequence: CATSRRTSSYEQYF.

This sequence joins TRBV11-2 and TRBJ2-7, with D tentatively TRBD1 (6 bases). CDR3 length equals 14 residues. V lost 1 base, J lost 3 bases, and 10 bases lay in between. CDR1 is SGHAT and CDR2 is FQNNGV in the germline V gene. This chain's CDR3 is CASSLVGGNYEQYF. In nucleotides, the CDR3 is TGTGCCAGCAGCTTAGTTGGGGGCAACTACGAGCAGTACTTC.

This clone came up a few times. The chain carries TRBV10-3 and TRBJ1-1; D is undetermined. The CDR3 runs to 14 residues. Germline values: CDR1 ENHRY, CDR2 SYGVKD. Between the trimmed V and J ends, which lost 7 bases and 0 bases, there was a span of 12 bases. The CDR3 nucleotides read TGTGCCATCACTAGCACAGCCATGAACACTGAAGCTTTCTTT. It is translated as CAITSTAMNTEAFF.

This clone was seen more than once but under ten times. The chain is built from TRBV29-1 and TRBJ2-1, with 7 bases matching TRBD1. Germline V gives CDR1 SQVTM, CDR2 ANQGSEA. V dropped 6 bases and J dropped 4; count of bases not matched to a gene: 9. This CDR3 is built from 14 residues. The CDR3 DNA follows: TGCAGCGTGCCCGACAGGGTACAATACAATGAGCAGTTCTTC. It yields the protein CSVPDRVQYNEQFF.

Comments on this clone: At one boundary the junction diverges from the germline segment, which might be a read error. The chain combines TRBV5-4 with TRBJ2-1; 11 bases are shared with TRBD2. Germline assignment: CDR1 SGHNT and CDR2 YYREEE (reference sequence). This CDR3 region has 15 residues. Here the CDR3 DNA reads TGTGCCAGCACCTTGGGACTAGCGGATTACAATGAGCAGTTCTTC. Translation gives CASTLGLADYNEQFF.

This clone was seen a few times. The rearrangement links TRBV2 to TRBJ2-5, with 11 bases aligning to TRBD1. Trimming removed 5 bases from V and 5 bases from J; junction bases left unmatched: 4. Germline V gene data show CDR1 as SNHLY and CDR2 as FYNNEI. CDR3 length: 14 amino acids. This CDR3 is CASSRTGGSETQYF. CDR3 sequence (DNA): TGTGCCAGCAGTCGGACAGGGGGCTCGGAGACCCAGTACTTC.

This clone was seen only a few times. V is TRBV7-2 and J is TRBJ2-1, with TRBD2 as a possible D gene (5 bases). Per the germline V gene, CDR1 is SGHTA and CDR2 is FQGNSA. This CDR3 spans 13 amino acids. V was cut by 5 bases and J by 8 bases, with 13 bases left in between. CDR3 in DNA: TGTGCCAGCAGCCTAAACCCGGGGTATGAGCAGTTCTTC. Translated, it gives CASSLNPGYEQFF.

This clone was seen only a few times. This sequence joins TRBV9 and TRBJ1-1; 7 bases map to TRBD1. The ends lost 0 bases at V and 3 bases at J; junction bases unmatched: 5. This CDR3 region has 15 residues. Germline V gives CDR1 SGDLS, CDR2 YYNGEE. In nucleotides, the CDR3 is TGTGCCAGCAGCGTAGTGACAGGGTGGGACACTGAAGCTTTCTTT. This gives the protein CASSVVTGWDTEAFF.

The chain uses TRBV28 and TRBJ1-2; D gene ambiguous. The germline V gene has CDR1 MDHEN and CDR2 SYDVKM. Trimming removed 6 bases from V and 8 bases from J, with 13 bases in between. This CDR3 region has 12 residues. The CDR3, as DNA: TGTGCCAGCAGCCCCCGTCCTATGGGCTACACCTTC. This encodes CASSPRPMGYTF.

The CDR3 DNA follows: TGCAGCGTTGGTGGGCCCAGAACCTACGAGCAGTACTTC. Translation gives CSVGGPRTYEQYF. The chain uses TRBV29-1 and TRBJ2-7; no definite D call. Germline V lookup: CDR1 SQVTM, CDR2 ANQGSEA. The CDR3 runs to 13 residues. V lost 4 bases, J lost 2 bases, and 12 bases lay in between.